This TCR beta chain was recovered during a study of T-cell reconstitution after alpha-beta-depleted transplantation in children. Germline assignment: CDR1 MNHEY and CDR2 SMNVEV (reference sequence). The CDR3 has 13 amino acids. V was shortened by 4 bases and J by 0 bases, with 7 bases between the two germline ends. A library of TCRbeta sequences, prepared with unique molecular identifiers, was generated. TCRdb reanalysed the PCR reads using MiXCR and keeps one entry per CDR3 protein. The data hold more than 550,000 distinct CDR3 sequences, with 8% to 11% observed a single time. The input for sequencing was PBMCs from the stem cell graft donor, taken from the stem cell graft. V and J are TRBV27 and TRBJ2-7, with D unresolved. This sequence was found in a human donor who donated a stem cell graft to a child with acute myeloid leukemia. The CDR3 DNA reads as TGTGCCAGCAGTTCGGCGCTCTCCTACGAGCAGTACTTC. Amino acid sequence: CASSSALSYEQYF.